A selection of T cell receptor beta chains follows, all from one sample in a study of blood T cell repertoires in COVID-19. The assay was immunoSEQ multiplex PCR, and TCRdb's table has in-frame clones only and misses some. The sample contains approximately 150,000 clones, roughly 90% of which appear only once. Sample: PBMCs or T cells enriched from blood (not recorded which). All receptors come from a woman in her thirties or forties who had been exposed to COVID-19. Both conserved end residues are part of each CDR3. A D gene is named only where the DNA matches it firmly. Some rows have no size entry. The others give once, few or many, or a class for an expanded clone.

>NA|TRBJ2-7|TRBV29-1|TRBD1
TGCAGCGGTCAACCGGGACAGGGGGACTACGAGCAGTACTTC
CSGQPGQGDYEQYF
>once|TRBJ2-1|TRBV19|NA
TGTGCCACGGAGGCCCAATACAATGAGCAGTTCTTC
CATEAQYNEQFF
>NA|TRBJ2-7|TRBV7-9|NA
TGTGCCAGCAGCTTACCCAGGGCCGGGAGCTACGAGCAGTACTTC
CASSLPRAGSYEQYF
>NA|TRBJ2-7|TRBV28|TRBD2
TGTGCCAGCAGTTTGGTGGGAGGGGCAGGGAGGGACTACGAGCAGTACTTC
CASSLVGGAGRDYEQYF
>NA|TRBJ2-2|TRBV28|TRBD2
TGTGCCAGCAGCTTCTCGGGAGGCACCGGGGAGCTGTTTTTT
CASSFSGGTGELFF
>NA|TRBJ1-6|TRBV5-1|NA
TGCGCCAGCAGGGACAGTCTGAATTCACCCCTCCACTTT
CASRDSLNSPLHF
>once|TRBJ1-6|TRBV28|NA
TGTGCCAGCAGTTGGGGGGGGCAGGGAGTATCGGATTCACCCCTCCACTTT
CASSWGGQGVSDSPLHF
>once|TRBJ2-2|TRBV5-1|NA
TGCGCCAGCAGCTTGATAGAGGGGAACACCGGGGAGCTGTTTTTT
CASSLIEGNTGELFF
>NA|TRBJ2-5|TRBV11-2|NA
TGTGCCAGCAGCTTAGATCGGTCTAGCCGTGGGTGGGAGACCCAGTACTTC
CASSLDRSSRGWETQYF
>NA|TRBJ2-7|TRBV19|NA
TGTGCCAGTAGTATGCGGGGTGTAAAGTATAACTCCTACGAGCAGTACTTC
CASSMRGVKYNSYEQYF
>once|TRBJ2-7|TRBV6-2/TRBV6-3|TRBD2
TGTGCCAGCAGCCCATCACGACTAGCGGGCCTCTCCTACGAGCAGTACTTC
CASSPSRLAGLSYEQYF
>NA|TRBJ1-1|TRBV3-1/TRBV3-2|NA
TGTGCCAGCAGCCAAGATCACGGGAACACTGAAGCTTTCTTT
CASSQDHGNTEAFF
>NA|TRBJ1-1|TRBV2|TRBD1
TGTGCCAGCAATCAGGGACAGCAGAACACTGAAGCTTTCTTT
CASNQGQQNTEAFF
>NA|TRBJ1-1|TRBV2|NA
TGTGCCAGCTCCCAGGAACCCTGGGCTGAAGCTTTCTTT
CASSQEPWAEAFF
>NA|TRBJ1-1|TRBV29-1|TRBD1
TGCAGCGGTTCGGGGACAGAGAACACTGAAGCTTTCTTT
CSGSGTENTEAFF
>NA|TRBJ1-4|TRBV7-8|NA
TGTGCCAGCAGTAACGGGGGGCAGGCGGAAAAACTGTTTTTT
CASSNGGQAEKLFF
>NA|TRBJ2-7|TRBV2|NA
TGTGCCAGCAGGCGAGAATACGAGCAGTACTTC
CASRREYEQYF
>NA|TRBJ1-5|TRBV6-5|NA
TGTGCCAGCAGTTACTCAGGAGTTCAGCCCCAGCATTTT
CASSYSGVQPQHF
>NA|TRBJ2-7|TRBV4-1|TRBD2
TGCGCCAGCAGCCAGGCCGGGACTAGCGGGAGAATGTGGTACTTC
CASSQAGTSGRMWYF
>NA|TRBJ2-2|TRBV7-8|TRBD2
TGTGCCAGCAGCTTAGTCCCAATAGCGGGACACACCGGGGAGCTGTTTTTT
CASSLVPIAGHTGELFF
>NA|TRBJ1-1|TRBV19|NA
TGTGCCAGTACGCCTTATTTTGACAGGATTGTCGGAGCTTTCTTT
CASTPYFDRIVGAFF
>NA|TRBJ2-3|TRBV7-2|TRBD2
TGTGCCAGCAGCTCTGGACTAGCGGGTACAGATACGCAGTATTTT
CASSSGLAGTDTQYF
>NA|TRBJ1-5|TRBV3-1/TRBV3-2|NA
TGTGCCAGCAGCCAAGATGCGGCTAGTGGGCAGCCCCAGCATTTT
CASSQDAASGQPQHF
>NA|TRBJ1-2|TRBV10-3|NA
TGTGCCATCAGTGGAGCGGGGGGACAAAGAGGGTATGGCTACACCTTC
CAISGAGGQRGYGYTF
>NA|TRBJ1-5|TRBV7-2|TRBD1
TGTGCCAGCAGCTTAAGGACAGGCATCAATCAGCCCCAGCATTTT
CASSLRTGINQPQHF
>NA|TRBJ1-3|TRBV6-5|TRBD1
TGTGCCAGCGAGGGACAGGGAAACACCATATATTTT
CASEGQGNTIYF
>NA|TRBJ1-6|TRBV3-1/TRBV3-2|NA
TGTGCCAGCAGCTCCATCACCGGTTTGCATAATTCACCCCTCCACTTT
CASSSITGLHNSPLHF
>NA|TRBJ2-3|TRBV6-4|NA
TGTGCCAGCAGTGCCCAGACAGATACGCAGTATTTT
CASSAQTDTQYF
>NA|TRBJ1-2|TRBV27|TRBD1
TGTGCCAGCAGTTCATCGGGACAGCTCTATGGCTACACCTTC
CASSSSGQLYGYTF
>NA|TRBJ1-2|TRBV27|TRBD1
TGTGCCAGCAGTAATCTACCGGGACAGGGGGAAGGTGGCTACACCTTC
CASSNLPGQGEGGYTF
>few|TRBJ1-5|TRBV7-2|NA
TGTGCCAGCAGCTTAGGAGGGAGGGGCGATCAGCCCCAGCATTTT
CASSLGGRGDQPQHF
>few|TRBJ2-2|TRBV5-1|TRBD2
TGCGCCAGCAGCCCCCTCGACCTAGCGGGGGGATTCACCGGGGAGCTGTTTTTT
CASSPLDLAGGFTGELFF
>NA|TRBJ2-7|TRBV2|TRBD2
TGTGCCAGCAGTTACCCCGGGACTAGCGGGGCCTACGAGCAGTACTTC
CASSYPGTSGAYEQYF
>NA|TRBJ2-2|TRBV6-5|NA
TGTGCCAGCAGTTACCGTCGAGACGGGGAGCTGTTTTTT
CASSYRRDGELFF
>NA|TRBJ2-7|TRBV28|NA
TGTGCCAGCCTGGGGGCGCAAGGGTCCTACGAGCAGTACTTC
CASLGAQGSYEQYF